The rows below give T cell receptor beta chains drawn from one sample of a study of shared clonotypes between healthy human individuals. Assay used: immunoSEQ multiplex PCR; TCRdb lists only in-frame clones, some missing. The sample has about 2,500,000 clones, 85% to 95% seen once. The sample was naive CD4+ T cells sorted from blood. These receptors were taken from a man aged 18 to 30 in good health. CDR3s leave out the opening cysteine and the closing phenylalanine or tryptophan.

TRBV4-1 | ASSQTGTDLKYSNQPQH
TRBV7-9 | ASSLAMNNEQF
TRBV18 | ASSPLDMTEQY
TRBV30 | AWRVRQAQETQY
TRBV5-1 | ASSPSGQGLNGYT
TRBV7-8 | ASSTNRGRREKLF
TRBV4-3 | ASSQDHGDQPQH
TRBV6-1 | ASSYGLVRDTQY
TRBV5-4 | ASSPDSSSTDTQY
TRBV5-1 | ASSLWGYSNQPQH
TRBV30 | AWDPGREETQY
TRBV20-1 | SEQGNTEAF
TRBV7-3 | ASSSGPSGIQY
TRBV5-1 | ASSLSLQETQY
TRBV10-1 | ASSETDPSEQY
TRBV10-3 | AISASLNTEAF
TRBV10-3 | ATGTSGDQETQY
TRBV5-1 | ASSLESGGYEQY
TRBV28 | ASERQGYGYT
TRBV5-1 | ASSLEGFSNQPQH
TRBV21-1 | ASSDAGRLSANYGYT
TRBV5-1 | ASSLAADYEQY
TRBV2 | ASSRDRETQY
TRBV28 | ASSSDSNYNEQF
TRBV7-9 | ASSLNPPTYEQY
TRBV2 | ASPRQGNTEAF
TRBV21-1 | ASRRRDRSSYEQY
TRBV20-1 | SASWGETQY
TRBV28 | ASRTGPLQGYT
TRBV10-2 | ASAEGYLLAKNIQY
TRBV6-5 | ASSYRGITDTQY
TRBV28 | ASSFPEAPSTDTQY
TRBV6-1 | ASRTGQGIEAF
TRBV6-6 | ASSWGGGGTGELF
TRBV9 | ASSVAENFADTQY
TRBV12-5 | ASGLVPISGNQPQH
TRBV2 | ASRIEGFYGYT
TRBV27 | ASSLRQGATNTEAF
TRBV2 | ASSEEGAGGSSGANVLT
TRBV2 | ASSVLQGARDTQY
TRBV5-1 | ASSSPGLAGGPSSHEQF
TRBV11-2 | ASSLGTVTSGELF
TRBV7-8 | ASSRDRDDQPQH
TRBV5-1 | ASSFGGTSSYEQY
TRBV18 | ASSQNWSPTETQY
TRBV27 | ASSFEGVTKTNYGYT
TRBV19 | ASSKSGGLSYEQY
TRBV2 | ASSRLAGVRETQY
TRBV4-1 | ASSHPGLKKGYGYT
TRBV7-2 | ASSPGGYEQY
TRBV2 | ASSPAGGGEQF
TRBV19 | ASSETGGYEQY
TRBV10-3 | AISEYSREQY